This T cell receptor (beta chain) was captured in a study of blood T cell repertoires in COVID-19. Overall study: The analysed material was cDNA or gDNA that came from T cells, B-cell-depleted T cells, or PBMCs.

Comment on this clone: At one end the junction does not follow the germline gene, possibly because of a read error.

The data were produced by immunoSEQ multiplex PCR, yet TCRdb's version contains in-frame clones alone and is incomplete. The data show 300,000 to 400,000 clones, around 86% seen once. Looked up from germline, CDR1 is SGHAT and CDR2 is FQNNGV. The CDR3 length is 17 residues. Sequencing was done on a sample of peripheral blood. The clonotype originates from a middle-aged man with active or convalescent COVID-19. The rearrangement joins TRBV11-2 to TRBJ1-1; TRBD1 matches 9 bases. CDR3 region: CASNLLTRETGGTEAFF. CDR3 DNA: TGTGCCAGCAACTTACTTACACGGGAGACAGGGGGCACTGAAGCTTTCTTT.